This entry describes one T cell receptor beta chain. The target antigen is unknown. This specimen belongs to a study of cytomegalovirus exposure and HLA in healthy donors. Study-level findings and limits: In a later analysis, HLA-associated TCR beta chains were more clonally expanded than equally common others. Across donors, most TCRs were seen rarely, yet some public ones were widespread. Most CMV-associated TCR beta chains were later found to appear HLA-restricted.

PCR used 60 Vbeta primers and 13 Jbeta primers. Clones were read by immunoSEQ multiplex PCR, and TCRdb kept only the in-frame ones, dropping some. The sample consists of roughly 150,000 clones, roughly 79% of them appearing once. The germline V gene encodes CDR1 KGHSH and CDR2 LQKENI. The V and J ends lost 8 bases and 6 bases, in that order; junction bases with no gene match: 11. This CDR3 has 15 residues. The source material was PBMCs. This sequence joins TRBV18 and TRBJ1-5; 9 bases agree with TRBD1. This TCR was sampled from a man between 35 and 55 years old in good health and CMV-seronegative. CDR3 residues: CASAPGQGEFQPQHF. CDR3 DNA sequence: TGTGCCAGCGCCCCGGGACAGGGTGAATTTCAGCCCCAGCATTTT.